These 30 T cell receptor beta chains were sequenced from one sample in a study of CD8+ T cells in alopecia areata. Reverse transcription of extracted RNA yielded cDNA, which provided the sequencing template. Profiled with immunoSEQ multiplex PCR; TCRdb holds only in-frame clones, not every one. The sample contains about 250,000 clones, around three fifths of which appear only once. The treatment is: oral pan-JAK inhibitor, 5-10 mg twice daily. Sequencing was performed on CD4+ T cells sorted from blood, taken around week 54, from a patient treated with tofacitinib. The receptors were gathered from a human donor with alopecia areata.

CDR3 nucleotides: TGTGCCAGCAGCTTACGGGAGAATCAATTCACCCTCCACTTT. It yields the protein CASSLRENQFTLHF. The chain has TRBV7-3 and TRBJ1-6; no clear D. Trimming took 2 bases from V and 14 from J, leaving 16 bases between them. Per germline, CDR1 SGHTA and CDR2 FQGTGA. The CDR3 totals 14 residues. The full variable domain, completed using reference TRBV7-3 and TRBJ1-6, is GAGVSQTPSNKVTEKGKYVELRCDPISGHTALYWYRQSLGQGPEFLIYFQGTGAADDSGLPNDRFFAVRPEGSVSTLKIQRTERGDSAVYLCASSLRENQFTLHFGNGTRLTVT.

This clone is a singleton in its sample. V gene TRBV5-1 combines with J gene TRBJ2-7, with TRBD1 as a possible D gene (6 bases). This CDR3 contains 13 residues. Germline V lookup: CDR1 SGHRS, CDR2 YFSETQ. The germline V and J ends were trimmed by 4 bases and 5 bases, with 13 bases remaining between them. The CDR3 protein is CASSIQGIDEQYF. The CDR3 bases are TGCGCCAGCAGCATACAGGGAATCGACGAGCAGTACTTC.

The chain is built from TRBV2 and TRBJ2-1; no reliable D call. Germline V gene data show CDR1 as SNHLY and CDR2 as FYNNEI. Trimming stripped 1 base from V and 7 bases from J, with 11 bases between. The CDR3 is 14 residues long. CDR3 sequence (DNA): TGTGCCAGCAGTGAAGTAGCAGGATCTAATGAGCAGTTCTTC. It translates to CASSEVAGSNEQFF.

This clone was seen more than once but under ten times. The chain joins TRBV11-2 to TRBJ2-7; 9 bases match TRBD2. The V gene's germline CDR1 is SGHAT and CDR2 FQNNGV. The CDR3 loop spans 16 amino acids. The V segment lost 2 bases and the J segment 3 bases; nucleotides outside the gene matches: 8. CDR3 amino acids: CASSLTSAGGNYEQYF. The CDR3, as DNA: TGTGCCAGCAGCTTAACCTCGGCGGGAGGGAACTACGAGCAGTACTTC. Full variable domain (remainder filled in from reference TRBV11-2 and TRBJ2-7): EAGVAQSPRYKIIEKRQSVAFWCNPISGHATLYWYQQILGQGPKLLIQFQNNGVVDDSQLPKDRFSAERLKGVDSTLKIQPAKLEDSAVYLCASSLTSAGGNYEQYFGPGTRLTVT.

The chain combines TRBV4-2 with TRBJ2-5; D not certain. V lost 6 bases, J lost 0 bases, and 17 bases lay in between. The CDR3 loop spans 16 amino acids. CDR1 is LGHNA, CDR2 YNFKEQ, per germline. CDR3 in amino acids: CASSSRGAKDQETQYF. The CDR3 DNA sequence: TGTGCCAGCAGTTCCCGTGGAGCTAAGGACCAAGAGACCCAGTACTTC.

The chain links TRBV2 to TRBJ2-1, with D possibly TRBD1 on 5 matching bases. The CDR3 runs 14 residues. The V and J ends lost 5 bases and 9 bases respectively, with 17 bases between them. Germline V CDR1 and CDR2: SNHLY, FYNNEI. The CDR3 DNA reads TGTGCCAGCAGTAGCACACACCTAAGGGGTGAGCAGTTCTTC. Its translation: CASSSTHLRGEQFF.

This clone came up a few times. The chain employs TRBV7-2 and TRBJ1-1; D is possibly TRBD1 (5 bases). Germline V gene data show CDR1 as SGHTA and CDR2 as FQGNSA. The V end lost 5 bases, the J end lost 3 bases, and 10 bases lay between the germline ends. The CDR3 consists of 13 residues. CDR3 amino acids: CASSDGGYTEAFF. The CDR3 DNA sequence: TGTGCCAGCAGCGACGGGGGGTACACTGAAGCTTTCTTT. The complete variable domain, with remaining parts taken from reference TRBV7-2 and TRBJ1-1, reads GAGVSQSPSNKVTEKGKDVELRCDPISGHTALYWYRQSLGQGLEFLIYFQGNSAPDKSGLPSDRFSAERTGGSVSTLTIQRTQQEDSAVYLCASSDGGYTEAFFGQGTRLTVV.

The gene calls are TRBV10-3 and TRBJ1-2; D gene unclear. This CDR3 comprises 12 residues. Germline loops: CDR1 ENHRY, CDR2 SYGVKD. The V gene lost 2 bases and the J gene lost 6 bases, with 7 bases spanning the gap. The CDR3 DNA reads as TGTGCCATCAGTGAGGCTAGGGATGGCTACACCTTC. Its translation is CAISEARDGYTF.

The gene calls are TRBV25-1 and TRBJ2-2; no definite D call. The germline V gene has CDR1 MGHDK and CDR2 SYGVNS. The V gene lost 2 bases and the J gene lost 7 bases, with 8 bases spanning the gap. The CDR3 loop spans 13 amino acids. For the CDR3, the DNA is TGTGCCAGCAGTGAACGGGTTAGCGGGGAGCTGTTTTTT. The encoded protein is CASSERVSGELFF.

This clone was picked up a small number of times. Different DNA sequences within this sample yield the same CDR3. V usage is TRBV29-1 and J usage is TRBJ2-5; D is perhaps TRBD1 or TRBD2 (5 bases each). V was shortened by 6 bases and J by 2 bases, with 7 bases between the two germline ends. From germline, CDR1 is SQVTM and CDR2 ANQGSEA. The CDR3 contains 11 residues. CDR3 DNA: TGCAGCGTGGGACCACAAGAGACCCAGTACTTC. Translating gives CSVGPQETQYF.

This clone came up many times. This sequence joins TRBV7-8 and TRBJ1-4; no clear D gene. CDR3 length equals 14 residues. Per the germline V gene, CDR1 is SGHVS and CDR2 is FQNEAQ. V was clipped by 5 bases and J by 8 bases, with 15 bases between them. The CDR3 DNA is TGTGCCAGCAGCGACGAACAGATGGGGGAAAAACTGTTTTTT. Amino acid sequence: CASSDEQMGEKLFF.

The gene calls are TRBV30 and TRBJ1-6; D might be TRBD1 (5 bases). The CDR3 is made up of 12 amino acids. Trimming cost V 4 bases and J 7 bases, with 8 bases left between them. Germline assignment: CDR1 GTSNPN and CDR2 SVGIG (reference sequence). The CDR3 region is CAWNRGNSPLHF. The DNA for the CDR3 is TGTGCCTGGAACCGGGGGAATTCACCCCTCCACTTT. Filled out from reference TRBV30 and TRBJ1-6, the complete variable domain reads SQTIHQWPATLVQPVGSPLSLECTVEGTSNPNLYWYRQAAGRGLQLLFYSVGIGQISSEVPQNLSASRPQDRQFILSSKKLLLSDSGFYLCAWNRGNSPLHFGNGTRLTVT.

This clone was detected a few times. CDR3 region: CAADPIGRDNQPQHF. The CDR3 bases are TGTGCCGCAGACCCCATTGGACGGGACAATCAGCCCCAGCATTTT. This chain uses TRBV19 with TRBJ1-5, with D unresolved. From germline, CDR1 is LNHDA and CDR2 SQIVND (reference sequence). V gave up 11 bases and J gave up 3 bases, with 20 bases separating them. This CDR3 contains 15 residues.

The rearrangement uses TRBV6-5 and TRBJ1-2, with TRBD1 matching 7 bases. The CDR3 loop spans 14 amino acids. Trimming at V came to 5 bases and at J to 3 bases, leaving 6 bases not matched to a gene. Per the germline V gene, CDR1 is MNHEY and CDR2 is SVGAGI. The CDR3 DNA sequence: TGTGCCAGCAGTGAGGGGGCGCACGACTATGGCTACACCTTC. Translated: CASSEGAHDYGYTF.

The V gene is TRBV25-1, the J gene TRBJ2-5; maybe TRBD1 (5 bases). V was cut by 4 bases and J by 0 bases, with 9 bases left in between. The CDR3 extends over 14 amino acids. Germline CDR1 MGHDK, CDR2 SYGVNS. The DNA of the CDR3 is TGTGCCAGCAGTGTCGACAGAAACCAAGAGACCCAGTACTTC. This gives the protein CASSVDRNQETQYF.

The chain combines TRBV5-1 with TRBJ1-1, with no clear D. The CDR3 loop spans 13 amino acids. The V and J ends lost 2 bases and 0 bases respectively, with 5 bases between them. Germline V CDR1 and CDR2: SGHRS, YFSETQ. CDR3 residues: CASSFEVNTEAFF. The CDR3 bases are TGCGCCAGCAGCTTTGAAGTGAACACTGAAGCTTTCTTT.

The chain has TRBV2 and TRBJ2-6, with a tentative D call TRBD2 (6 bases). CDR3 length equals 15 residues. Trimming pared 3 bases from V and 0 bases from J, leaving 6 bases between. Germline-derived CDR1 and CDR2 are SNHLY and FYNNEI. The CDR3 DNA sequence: TGTGCCAGCAGTGACGGGGGCTCTGGGGCCAACGTCCTGACTTTC. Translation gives CASSDGGSGANVLTF. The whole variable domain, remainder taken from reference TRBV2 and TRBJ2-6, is EPEVTQTPSHQVTQMGQEVILRCVPISNHLYFYWYRQILGQKVEFLVSFYNNEISEKSEIFDDQFSVERPDGSNFTLKIRSTKLEDSAMYFCASSDGGSGANVLTFGAGSRLTVL.

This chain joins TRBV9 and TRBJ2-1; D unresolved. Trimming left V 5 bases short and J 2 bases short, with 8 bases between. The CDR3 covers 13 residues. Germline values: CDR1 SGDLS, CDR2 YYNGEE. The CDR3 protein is CASSPRPYNEQFF. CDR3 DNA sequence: TGTGCCAGCAGTCCCAGGCCCTACAATGAGCAGTTCTTC.

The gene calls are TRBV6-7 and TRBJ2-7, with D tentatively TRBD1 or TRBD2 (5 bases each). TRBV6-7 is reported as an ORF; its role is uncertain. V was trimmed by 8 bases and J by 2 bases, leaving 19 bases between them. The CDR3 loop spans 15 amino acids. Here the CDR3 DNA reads TGTGCCAGCCCGGCGACCAGGGAGTCTACCTACGAGCAGTACTTC. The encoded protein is CASPATRESTYEQYF.

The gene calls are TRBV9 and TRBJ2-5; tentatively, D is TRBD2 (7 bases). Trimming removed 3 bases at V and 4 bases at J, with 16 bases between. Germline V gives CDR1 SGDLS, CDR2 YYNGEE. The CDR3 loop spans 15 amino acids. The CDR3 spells CASSEGGGFGETQYF. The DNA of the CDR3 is TGTGCCAGCAGCGAAGGGGGGGGCTTCGGAGAGACCCAGTACTTC.

CDR3: CAISESTSRLHEQYF. The CDR3 nucleotides read TGTGCCATCAGTGAGTCGACTTCGCGACTTCACGAGCAGTACTTC. The chain recombines TRBV10-3 with TRBJ2-7, with D uncertain. This CDR3 has 15 residues. Germline CDR1 reads ENHRY; CDR2 reads SYGVKD. Trimming stripped 0 bases from V and 5 bases from J, with 14 bases between.

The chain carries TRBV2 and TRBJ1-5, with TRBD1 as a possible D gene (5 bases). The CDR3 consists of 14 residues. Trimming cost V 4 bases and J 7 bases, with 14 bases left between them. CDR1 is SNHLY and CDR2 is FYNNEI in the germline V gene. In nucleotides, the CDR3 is TGTGCCAGCAGTGGGGCAGGGAGGGGACAGCCCCAGCATTTT. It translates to CASSGAGRGQPQHF.

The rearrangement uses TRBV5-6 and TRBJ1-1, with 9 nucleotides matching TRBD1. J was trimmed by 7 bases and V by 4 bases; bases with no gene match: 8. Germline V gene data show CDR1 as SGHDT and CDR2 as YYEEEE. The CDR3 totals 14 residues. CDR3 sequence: CASSPLGTGFEAFF. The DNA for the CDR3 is TGTGCCAGCAGCCCCCTAGGGACAGGGTTTGAAGCTTTCTTT.

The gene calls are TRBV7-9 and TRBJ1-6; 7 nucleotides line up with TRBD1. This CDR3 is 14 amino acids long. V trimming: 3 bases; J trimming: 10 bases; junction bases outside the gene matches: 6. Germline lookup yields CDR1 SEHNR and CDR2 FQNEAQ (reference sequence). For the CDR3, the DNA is TGTGCCAGCAGCTTCCGACAGGGTGACTCACCCCTCCACTTT. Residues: CASSFRQGDSPLHF.

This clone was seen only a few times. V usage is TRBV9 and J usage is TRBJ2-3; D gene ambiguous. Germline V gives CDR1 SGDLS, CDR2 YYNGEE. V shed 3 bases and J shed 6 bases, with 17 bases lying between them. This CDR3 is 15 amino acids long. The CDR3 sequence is CASSGLSPKGDTQYF. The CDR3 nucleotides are TGTGCCAGCAGCGGCCTAAGCCCGAAGGGCGATACGCAGTATTTT.

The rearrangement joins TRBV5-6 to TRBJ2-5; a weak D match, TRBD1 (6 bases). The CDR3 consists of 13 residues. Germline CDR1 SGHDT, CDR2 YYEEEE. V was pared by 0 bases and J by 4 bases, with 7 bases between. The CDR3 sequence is CASSLVQGETQYF. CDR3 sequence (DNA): TGTGCCAGCAGCTTGGTACAGGGAGAGACCCAGTACTTC.

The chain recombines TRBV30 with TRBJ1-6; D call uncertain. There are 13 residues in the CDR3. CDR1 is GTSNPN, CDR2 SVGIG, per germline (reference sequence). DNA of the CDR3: TGTGCTCGCCGGGAAGAGGGAGATTCACCCCTCCACTTT. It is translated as CARREEGDSPLHF.

The CDR3 DNA reads as TGTGCCAGCAGCCAGCCGGGACAGATCTACAATGAGCAGTTCTTC. Amino acids: CASSQPGQIYNEQFF. This chain uses TRBV5-4 with TRBJ2-1; 7 bases map to TRBD1. This CDR3 region has 15 residues. Germline lookup yields CDR1 SGHNT and CDR2 YYREEE (reference sequence). The ends lost 4 bases at V and 3 bases at J; junction bases unmatched: 7.

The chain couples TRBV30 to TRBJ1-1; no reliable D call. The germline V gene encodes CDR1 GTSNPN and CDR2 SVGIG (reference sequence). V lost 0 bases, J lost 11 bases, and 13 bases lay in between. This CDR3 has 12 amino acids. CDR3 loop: CAWSVGGPRAFF. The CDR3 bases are TGTGCCTGGAGTGTAGGAGGACCAAGGGCTTTCTTT.

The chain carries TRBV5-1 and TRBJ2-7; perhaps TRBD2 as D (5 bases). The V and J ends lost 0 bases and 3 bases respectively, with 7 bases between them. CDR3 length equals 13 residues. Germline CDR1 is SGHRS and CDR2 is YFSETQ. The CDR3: CASSLGGGYEQYF. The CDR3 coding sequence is TGCGCCAGCAGCTTGGGTGGAGGCTACGAGCAGTACTTC. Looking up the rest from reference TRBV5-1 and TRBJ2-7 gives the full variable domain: KAGVTQTPRYLIKTRGQQVTLSCSPISGHRSVSWYQQTPGQGLQFLFEYFSETQRNKGNFPGRFSGRQFSNSRSEMNVSTLELGDSALYLCASSLGGGYEQYFGPGTRLTVT.